This T cell receptor (beta chain) was identified in a study of blood T cells in healthy people across ages. Study overall: Using template switching, researchers captured about one barcoded beta molecule for each two T cells.

Remarks on this clonotype: Its antigen is still unknown.

General study findings and limits: Naive CD4+ cell counts and diversity both ran higher in long-lived than in aged donors. Unsorted PBMCs prevented conclusive naive versus antigen-experienced comparison.

V was clipped by 5 bases and J by 3 bases, with 8 bases between them. The germline gives CDR1 SGHTA, CDR2 FQGNSA. The CDR3 spans 13 residues. It was with a sample-barcoded 5' primer and a J-beta primer mix that a second PCR of about 6 to 12 cycles was run. A template-switch adaptor containing 12 random nucleotides labeled each cDNA molecule. MiXCR, applied by TCRdb to the 5' RACE reads, yields one record per CDR3 protein. In the table there are about 640,000 distinct CDR3 sequences, less than 45% of which are singletons. Sequencing was carried out using blood. The origin of this receptor is a man older than 75 in good health. The chain joins TRBV7-2 to TRBJ2-1, with a weak D call TRBD2 (5 bases). CDR3 in DNA: TGTGCCAGCAGCCGACTAAGCTACAATGAGCAGTTCTTC. Translation gives CASSRLSYNEQFF.